This TCR beta chain appears in the sequencing data of a study of Ad26.COV2.S vaccination and SARS-CoV-2 variants. This CDR3 comprises 15 residues. Trimming removed 4 bases at V and 10 bases at J, with 17 bases between. Germline CDR1 and CDR2: MNHEY and SMNVEV (reference sequence). Treatment meaning: some 19 received Ad26.COV2.S at low or high dose, single or two shots; about 5 received placebo; per-sample allocation not given. Day 63 after the first injection of vaccine or placebo was the sampling time. The method was immunoSEQ multiplex PCR; TCRdb's version includes in-frame clones alone and lacks a portion of them. The sample contains 350,000 to 450,000 clones, 89% of which appear only once.

The clonotype comes from a person between 18 and 59 years old who received the Ad26.COV2.S COVID-19 vaccine or a placebo. The sequenced sample was peripheral blood, obtained in a trial of Ad26.COV2.S vaccine versus placebo. The chain is built from TRBV27 and TRBJ1-6, with D tentatively TRBD1 (6 bases). The CDR3 DNA sequence: TGTGCCAGCAGTTCCGCCCTACAGGGCGGATCACCCCTCCACTTT. It specifies CASSSALQGGSPLHF.